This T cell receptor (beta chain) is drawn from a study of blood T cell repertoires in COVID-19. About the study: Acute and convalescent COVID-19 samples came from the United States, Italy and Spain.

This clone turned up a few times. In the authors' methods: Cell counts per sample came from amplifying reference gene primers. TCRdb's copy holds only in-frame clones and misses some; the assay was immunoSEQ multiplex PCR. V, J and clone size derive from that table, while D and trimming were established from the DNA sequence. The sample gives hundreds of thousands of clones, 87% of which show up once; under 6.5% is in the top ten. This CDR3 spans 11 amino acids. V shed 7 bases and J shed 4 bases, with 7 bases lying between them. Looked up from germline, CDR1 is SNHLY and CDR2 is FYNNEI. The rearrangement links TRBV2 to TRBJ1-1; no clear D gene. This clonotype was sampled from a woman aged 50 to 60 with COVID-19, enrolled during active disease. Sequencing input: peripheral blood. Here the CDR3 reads CASNIVTEAFF. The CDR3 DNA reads TGTGCCAGCAACATTGTCACTGAAGCTTTCTTT. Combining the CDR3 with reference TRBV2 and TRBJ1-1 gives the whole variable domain EPEVTQTPSHQVTQMGQEVILRCVPISNHLYFYWYRQILGQKVEFLVSFYNNEISEKSEIFDDQFSVERPDGSNFTLKIRSTKLEDSAMYFCASNIVTEAFFGQGTRLTVV.